The next 4 T cell receptor beta chains were all read from a single sample in a study of blood T cell repertoires in COVID-19. Sequencing used immunoSEQ multiplex PCR; TCRdb keeps in-frame clones, though not all of them. The sample holds 200,000 to 300,000 clones; less than 90% are singletons and the top ten take about 4%. Sample: peripheral blood. These receptors were taken from a man in his sixties who had recovered from COVID-19.

J is TRBJ2-3 and V is TRBV9; D call uncertain. V dropped 0 bases and J dropped 2 bases, with 7 bases sitting between them. This CDR3 is built from 14 residues. Germline values: CDR1 SGDLS, CDR2 YYNGEE. CDR3 loop: CASSVELNTDTQYF. CDR3 nucleotide sequence: TGTGCCAGCAGCGTAGAGCTCAACACAGATACGCAGTATTTT.

This clone has only one observation. The chain couples TRBV5-1 to TRBJ2-7, with 12 bases lining up with TRBD2. CDR3 length equals 14 residues. Germline CDR1 reads SGHRS; CDR2 reads YFSETQ. V trimming: 4 bases; J trimming: 6 bases; junction bases outside the gene matches: 5. The CDR3 reads CASSITSGGREQYF. In DNA form, the CDR3 reads TGCGCCAGCAGCATTACTAGCGGGGGGCGCGAGCAGTACTTC.

The V call is TRBV14, the J call TRBJ2-1, with D perhaps matching TRBD2 (6 bases). The V end lost 5 bases, the J end lost 5 bases, and 13 bases lay between the germline ends. CDR3 size: 14 residues. Germline CDR1 SGHDN, CDR2 FVKESK. This CDR3 reads CASSFRGSDNEQFF. The CDR3 DNA reads as TGTGCCAGCAGCTTCCGGGGGTCCGACAATGAGCAGTTCTTC.

The V gene is TRBV7-8, the J gene TRBJ1-5; 7 bases fit TRBD1. The ends lost 5 bases at V and 1 base at J; junction bases unmatched: 11. CDR1 and CDR2 (germline): SGHVS, FQNEAQ. The CDR3 covers 17 residues. This chain's CDR3 is CASSQGTDPGSNQPQHF. For the CDR3, the DNA is TGTGCCAGCAGCCAAGGGACAGACCCGGGGAGCAATCAGCCCCAGCATTTT.